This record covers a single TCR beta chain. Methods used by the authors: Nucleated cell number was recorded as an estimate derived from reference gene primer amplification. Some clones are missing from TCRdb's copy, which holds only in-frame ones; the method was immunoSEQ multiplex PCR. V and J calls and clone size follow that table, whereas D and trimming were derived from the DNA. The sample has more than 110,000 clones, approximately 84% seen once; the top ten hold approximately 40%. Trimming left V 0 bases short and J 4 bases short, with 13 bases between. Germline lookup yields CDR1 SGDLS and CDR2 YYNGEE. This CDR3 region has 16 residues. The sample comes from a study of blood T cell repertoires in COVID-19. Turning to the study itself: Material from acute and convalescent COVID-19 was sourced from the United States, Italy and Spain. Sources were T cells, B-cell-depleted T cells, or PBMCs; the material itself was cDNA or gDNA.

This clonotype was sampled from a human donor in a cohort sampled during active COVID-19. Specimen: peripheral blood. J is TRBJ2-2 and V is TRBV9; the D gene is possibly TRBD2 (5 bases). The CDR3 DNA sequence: TGTGCCAGCAGCGTAGAAGTAGGGAGTAGCACCGGGGAGCTGTTTTTT. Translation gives CASSVEVGSSTGELFF.